This T cell receptor beta chain was documented in a study of blood T cell repertoires in COVID-19. Study-wide background: Collection of acute and convalescent COVID-19 samples took place in the United States, Italy and Spain. T cells, B-cell-depleted T cells, or PBMCs provided the cDNA or gDNA that served as material.

In the original analysis: Reference gene primers were amplified, and this amplification served to estimate nucleated cell counts. Profiled with immunoSEQ multiplex PCR; TCRdb holds only in-frame clones, not every one. For V, J and clone size, that table is used; D and trimming come from the DNA. The table lists more than 20,000 clones, approximately 81% of them singletons. Germline V lookup: CDR1 MRHNA, CDR2 SNTAGT. This CDR3 region has 15 residues. Trimming at V came to 0 bases and at J to 4 bases, leaving 0 bases not matched to a gene. The chain has TRBV6-4 and TRBJ2-3, with TRBD2 matching 11 bases. The receptor's source is a man aged 45 to 65 with active or convalescent COVID-19. The sequenced sample consisted of peripheral blood. In nucleotides, the CDR3 is TGTGCCAGCAGTGACTCTAGCGGGGGGGCAGATACGCAGTATTTT. The encoded protein is CASSDSSGGADTQYF.